The 21 T cell receptor beta chains below were found in one sample sequenced in a study of regulatory T cells in long-lasting Graves disease (dated by TCRdb to the early 2020s). The meaning of the sample's time point label: newly diagnosed GD, antithyroid drugs for less than 3 months. RNA was extracted from PBMCs in TRIzol for both TCR sequencing and RNA sequencing. Libraries were prepared through multiplex PCR. Sequencing relied on an Illumina HiSeq 4000. CDR3 regions were amplified by Arm-PCR with iRepertoire HTBI primers to construct TCR beta libraries. TCRdb reprocessed the public reads (quality trimming at Q25 with fastp, clone calling with MiXCR) and kept in-frame beta chains. Each CDR3 protein gets just one entry, which takes the most common genes and DNA from the rows behind it. The sample table lists about 500,000 distinct CDR3 sequences, under 20% of them with a count of one. Approximately 12% of the sample is held by the ten biggest clonotypes.

These sequences were also reported in another study, on T cells in Graves' hyperthyroidism and ophthalmopathy.

The input for sequencing was peripheral blood mononuclear cells (PBMCs), taken at new diagnosis, from a patient treated with antithyroid drugs. These receptor sequences come from a middle-aged man with Graves disease. Donor details come from another sample of the same person, matched by shared clones.

This clonotype was observed a few times. The rearrangement joins TRBV5-1 to TRBJ2-5, with D perhaps matching TRBD1 (6 bases). CDR3 length: 16 amino acids. Per the germline V gene, CDR1 is SGHRS and CDR2 is YFSETQ. Trimming left V 0 bases short and J 2 bases short, with 14 bases between. CDR3 bases: TGCGCCAGCAGCTTGGCTTACAGGGAGAAGCAAGAGACCCAGTACTTC. It encodes CASSLAYREKQETQYF.

This clonotype was seen repeatedly, ten times or more. The chain links TRBV7-9 to TRBJ2-7; possible D gene TRBD1, 5 bases. The CDR3 contains 13 residues. Trimming stripped 5 bases from V and 4 bases from J, with 12 bases between. The germline gives CDR1 SEHNR, CDR2 FQNEAQ (reference sequence). The CDR3 DNA sequence: TGTGCCAGCAGCACCCGACAGTATTACGAGCAGTACTTC. The encoded protein is CASSTRQYYEQYF.

This clonotype was counted many times. The chain combines TRBV7-8 with TRBJ2-3; D could derive from TRBD1 or TRBD2 (5 bases each). From germline, CDR1 is SGHVS and CDR2 FQNEAQ. This CDR3 spans 16 amino acids. V was cut by 1 base and J by 6 bases, with 17 bases left in between. CDR3 protein: CASSLDRVGGQDTQYF. DNA for the CDR3: TGTGCCAGCAGCTTAGATCGGGTTGGGGGTCAGGATACGCAGTATTTT.

The chain is built from TRBV30 and TRBJ1-1; D possibly corresponds to TRBD1 (5 bases). Germline loops: CDR1 GTSNPN, CDR2 SVGIG (reference sequence). The CDR3 has 14 amino acids. The V gene lost 1 base and the J gene lost 0 bases, with 9 bases spanning the gap. The CDR3, as DNA: TGTGCCTGGAGTGAGGGGCCGTTGAACACTGAAGCTTTCTTT. This translates into CAWSEGPLNTEAFF.

This clonotype was observed a handful of times. V and J are TRBV5-1 and TRBJ2-2; D is perhaps TRBD2 (5 bases). The germline gives CDR1 SGHRS, CDR2 YFSETQ. This CDR3 is built from 13 residues. V was cut by 4 bases and J by 4 bases, with 8 bases left in between. Here the CDR3 DNA reads TGCGCCAGCAGCCCTAGCTTCACCGGGGAGCTGTTTTTT. Translated: CASSPSFTGELFF.

This clonotype turned up a few times. This sequence joins TRBV9 and TRBJ1-2; weak D call: TRBD1 (6 bases). Germline CDR1 reads SGDLS; CDR2 reads YYNGEE. V was pared by 0 bases and J by 7 bases, with 16 bases between. The CDR3 length is 15 residues. CDR3 in amino acids: CASSVGGGQAGGYTF. The DNA for the CDR3 is TGTGCCAGCAGCGTAGGGGGGGGCCAGGCAGGTGGCTACACCTTC.

There are many counts of this clonotype. The rearrangement joins TRBV2 to TRBJ2-1; no definite D call. Trimming cost V 3 bases and J 9 bases, with 6 bases left between them. The CDR3 runs 11 residues. Looked up from germline, CDR1 is SNHLY and CDR2 is FYNNEI. This CDR3 is CASSDGTEQFF. DNA of the CDR3: TGTGCCAGCAGTGATGGAACTGAGCAGTTCTTC.

The chain joins TRBV11-2 to TRBJ2-1; 9 nucleotides line up with TRBD1. Germline CDR1 is SGHAT and CDR2 is FQNNGV. With 0 bases clipped from V and 7 bases from J, the junction kept 13 bases outside the gene matches. This CDR3 contains 18 residues. This CDR3 is CASSLDLARDRVINEQFF. CDR3 in DNA: TGTGCCAGCAGCTTAGATTTGGCTCGGGACAGGGTAATTAATGAGCAGTTCTTC.

The chain joins TRBV7-3 to TRBJ2-3; 14 nucleotides agree with TRBD2. The CDR3 is made up of 20 amino acids. With 5 bases clipped from V and 3 bases from J, the junction kept 16 bases outside the gene matches. Germline V CDR1 and CDR2: SGHTA, FQGTGA. The CDR3 loop reads CASSHRFPGTSGSRTDTQYF. CDR3 bases: TGTGCCAGCAGCCACAGATTCCCCGGGACTAGCGGGAGTCGGACAGATACGCAGTATTTT.

The rearrangement links TRBV2 to TRBJ2-1; TRBD2 is a possible D gene (6 bases). The germline CDR1 and CDR2 sequences are SNHLY and FYNNEI. This CDR3 spans 15 amino acids. V lost 5 bases to trimming and J lost 8 bases, with 19 bases between them. The CDR3 DNA is TGTGCCAGCAGTCAGGCGGGCAGAGGAGGGGATGAGCAGTTCTTC. Residues: CASSQAGRGGDEQFF.

In nucleotides, the CDR3 is TGCAGCGCCCGGGGACATCTCGCGAACACTGAAGCTTTCTTT. This gives the protein CSARGHLANTEAFF. The rearrangement links TRBV29-1 to TRBJ1-1; weak D call: TRBD1 (6 bases). This CDR3 region has 14 residues. The ends were cut back, 7 bases at V and 1 base at J, with 16 bases in the middle. Per germline, CDR1 SQVTM and CDR2 ANQGSEA.

This rearrangement joins TRBV4-1 to TRBJ2-7, with TRBD2 matching 8 bases. CDR3 size: 16 residues. Germline V lookup: CDR1 MGHRA, CDR2 YSYEKL. Trimming at V came to 4 bases and at J to 3 bases, leaving 11 bases not matched to a gene. The CDR3 reads CASSPSASSGLYEQYF. The CDR3 region has the DNA TGCGCCAGCAGCCCAAGCGCGTCTAGCGGGCTCTACGAGCAGTACTTC.

In its sample, this clonotype was seen a few times. V gene TRBV7-9 combines with J gene TRBJ1-1, with D unclear. V lost 2 bases, J lost 8 bases, and 15 bases lay in between. This CDR3 comprises 14 residues. Germline CDR1 and CDR2: SEHNR and FQNEAQ (reference sequence). CDR3 sequence reads: CASSLIGPLGEAFF. Here the CDR3 DNA reads TGTGCCAGCAGCTTAATTGGACCCCTTGGCGAAGCTTTCTTT.

This clonotype was observed many times. The chain links TRBV11-2 to TRBJ2-7; D is perhaps TRBD2 (6 bases). V lost 6 bases and J 3 bases, leaving 21 bases between the germline ends. Germline V gene lookup returns CDR1 SGHAT and CDR2 FQNNGV. CDR3 length: 16 amino acids. The CDR3 loop reads CASSLIPRGSGYEQYF. CDR3 bases: TGTGCCAGCAGTCTGATCCCGCGGGGTTCCGGCTACGAGCAGTACTTC.

This clonotype appeared many times. The rearrangement joins TRBV28 to TRBJ2-3; TRBD2 matches at 12 bases. Trimming at V came to 8 bases and at J to 1 base, leaving 10 bases not matched to a gene. This CDR3 has 17 amino acids. CDR1 MDHEN and CDR2 SYDVKM come from the germline V gene. CDR3 loop: CASPPSGRAYRTDTQYF. The CDR3 nucleotides are TGTGCCAGCCCTCCTAGCGGGAGGGCCTACCGCACAGATACGCAGTATTTT. The full variable domain, rest sourced from reference TRBV28 and TRBJ2-3, is DVKVTQSSRYLVKRTGEKVFLECVQDMDHENMFWYRQDPGLGLRLIYFSYDVKMKEKGDIPEGYSVSREKKERFSLILESASTNQTSMYLCASPPSGRAYRTDTQYFGPGTRLTVL.

Only a few counts were recorded for this clonotype. V usage is TRBV6-9 and J usage is TRBJ2-3; TRBD2 aligns across 10 bases. The CDR3 extends over 16 amino acids. V lost 3 bases and J lost 2; bases outside the gene matches: 5. CDR1 and CDR2 from the germline V gene are MNHGY and SVAAGI. CDR3 loop: CASSYGLAANTDTQYF. As DNA, the CDR3 is TGTGCCAGCAGTTACGGACTAGCGGCAAACACAGATACGCAGTATTTT.

The chain combines TRBV6-5 with TRBJ2-1; D unresolved. In germline, CDR1 is MNHEY, CDR2 SVGAGI. The V end was cut by 2 bases, the J end by 4 bases, with 12 bases between. The CDR3 totals 15 residues. CDR3 in amino acids: CASSYLGLQYNEQFF. In nucleotides, the CDR3 is TGTGCCAGCAGTTACCTGGGTCTTCAATACAATGAGCAGTTCTTC.

This rearrangement joins TRBV5-1 to TRBJ2-5, with TRBD1 matching 8 bases. V shed 7 bases, J shed 2 bases, and the junction held 10 bases outside the gene matches. Germline CDR1 and CDR2: SGHRS and YFSETQ. The CDR3 runs 15 residues. The DNA for the CDR3 is TGCGCCAGCCAAACTAAACAGGGGGTTCAAGAGACCCAGTACTTC. It codes for CASQTKQGVQETQYF.

The V gene is TRBV7-3, the J gene TRBJ2-1; D might be TRBD2 (5 bases). The CDR3 loop spans 19 amino acids. Trimming took off 6 bases at V and 6 bases at J, with 30 bases between the two ends. Per the germline V gene, CDR1 is SGHTA and CDR2 is FQGTGA. The CDR3 bases are TGTGCCAGCAGTTCAAACCTTGAAGGCGCGAGGAGGTTCGGCAATGAGCAGTTCTTC. The encoded protein is CASSSNLEGARRFGNEQFF.

This chain connects TRBV11-1 to TRBJ2-3, with 12 bases that match TRBD2. After removal of 8 bases from V and 12 bases from J, the junction contained 12 bases not matched to a gene. The germline V gene has CDR1 SGHAT and CDR2 FQDESV (reference sequence). CDR3 length equals 14 residues. The CDR3 spells CASSWTSGMVTQYF. The CDR3 DNA reads as TGTGCCAGCTCTTGGACTAGCGGGATGGTCACCCAGTATTTT.

This clonotype was detected ten times or more. The rearrangement joins TRBV28 to TRBJ2-7; D remains unclear. In germline, CDR1 is MDHEN, CDR2 SYDVKM. CDR3 length equals 13 residues. Trimming removed 6 bases at V and 4 bases at J, with 13 bases between. This CDR3 reads CASSSPTFYEQYF. The CDR3 nucleotides are TGTGCCAGCAGCTCTCCGACCTTTTACGAGCAGTACTTC.